This T cell receptor beta chain was identified during a study of blood T cell repertoires in COVID-19. Across the whole study: Collection of acute and convalescent COVID-19 samples took place in the United States, Italy and Spain.

Per the study methods: Amplification from reference gene primers served as the basis for estimated nucleated cell counts. Only in-frame clones appear in the TCRdb table, and some are missing; sequencing was by immunoSEQ multiplex PCR. Clonal size and the V and J genes are those of that table, whereas D and trimming came from the DNA. This table holds about 76,000 clones, approximately 84% found once. The germline gives CDR1 SGHTA, CDR2 FQGNSA. The CDR3 has 12 residues. The V end was cut by 5 bases, the J end by 5 bases, with 9 bases between. Sequenced material: peripheral blood. The TCR comes from a human donor in a cohort sampled during active COVID-19. V gene TRBV7-2 combines with J gene TRBJ1-1; D unresolved. The CDR3 region is CASSLAGTEAFF. The CDR3 nucleotides read TGTGCCAGCAGCCTGGCGGGGACTGAAGCTTTCTTT.